The source of this T cell receptor (beta chain) is a study of T-cell reconstitution after alpha-beta-depleted transplantation in children. Unique molecular identifiers featured in how the TCRbeta library was prepared. Each CDR3 protein is one row after TCRdb ran MiXCR on the PCR reads. This sample has about 240,000 distinct CDR3 sequences; 12% occur once, and the top ten carry roughly 2.6%. There are 15 residues in the CDR3. Germline V gene data show CDR1 as MNHEY and CDR2 as SMNVEV (reference sequence). V gave up 5 bases and J gave up 2 bases; unmatched junction bases: 4. This clonotype has at least ten counts.

The specimen comprised PBMCs from the stem cell graft donor, sampled from the stem cell graft. The V call is TRBV27, the J call TRBJ2-5; TRBD2 aligns across 11 bases. This receptor was identified in a human donor who donated a stem cell graft to a child with acute lymphoblastic leukemia. CDR3 nucleotides: TGTGCCAGCAGTCCTGGGACTAGCGGACAAGAGACCCAGTACTTC. Protein: CASSPGTSGQETQYF.